The T cell receptor beta chain under discussion was sequenced for a study of blood T cell repertoires in COVID-19. The overall study: Spain, Italy and the United States supplied samples that represented acute and convalescent COVID-19. In each case, the material was cDNA or gDNA derived from T cells, B-cell-depleted T cells, or PBMCs.

The CDR3 runs 15 residues. After removal of 3 bases from V and 5 bases from J, the junction contained 7 bases not matched to a gene. CDR1 and CDR2 (germline): GTSNPN, SVGIG (reference sequence). Per the study methods: Reference gene primer amplification yielded estimated nucleated cell counts. Produced via immunoSEQ multiplex PCR; TCRdb's table is partial and in-frame only. The DNA gave D and trimming, while V, J and clone size come from that table. The sample consists of about 200,000 clones, about nine tenths of them appearing once. The TCR was taken from a man older than 75 with acute or convalescent COVID-19. What was sequenced was peripheral blood. The chain is built from TRBV30 and TRBJ1-5; 10 bases line up with TRBD1. CDR3 sequence (DNA): TGTGCCTGGAGCTCCGGACAGGGGGTAGATCAGCCCCAGCATTTT. Protein product: CAWSSGQGVDQPQHF.